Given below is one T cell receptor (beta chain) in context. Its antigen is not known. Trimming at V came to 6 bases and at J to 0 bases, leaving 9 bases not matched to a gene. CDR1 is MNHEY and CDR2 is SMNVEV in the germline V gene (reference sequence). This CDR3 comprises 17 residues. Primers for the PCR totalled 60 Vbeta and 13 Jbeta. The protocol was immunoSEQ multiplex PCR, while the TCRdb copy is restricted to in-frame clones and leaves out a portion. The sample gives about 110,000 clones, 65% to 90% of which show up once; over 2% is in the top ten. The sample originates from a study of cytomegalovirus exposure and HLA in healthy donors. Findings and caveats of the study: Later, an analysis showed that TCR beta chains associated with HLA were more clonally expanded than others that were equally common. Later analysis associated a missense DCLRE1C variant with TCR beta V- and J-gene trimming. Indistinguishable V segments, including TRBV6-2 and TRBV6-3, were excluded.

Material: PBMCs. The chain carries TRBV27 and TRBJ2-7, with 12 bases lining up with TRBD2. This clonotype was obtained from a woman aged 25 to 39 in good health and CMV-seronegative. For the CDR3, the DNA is TGTGCCAGCAGCCCACTTACTAGCGGGGGGCGCTCCTACGAGCAGTACTTC. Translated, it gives CASSPLTSGGRSYEQYF.